This TCR beta chain is drawn from a study of T cell responses to AZD1222 COVID-19 vaccine. This table comes from immunoSEQ multiplex PCR, and its TCRdb copy is limited to in-frame clones, with some not included. The sample contains about 160,000 clones, 85% to 95% of which appear only once. This clone was found once. Deletions cut 5 bases from V and 7 bases from J, with 17 bases between. CDR3 length equals 15 residues. Germline V gene lookup returns CDR1 SEHNR and CDR2 FQNEAQ (reference sequence). The origin of this receptor is an adult in good health. The source was peripheral blood, collected on day 0 of AZD1222 vaccination. The chain couples TRBV7-9 to TRBJ2-2; D might be TRBD2 (6 bases). The CDR3 DNA is TGTGCCAGCAGCCCACGCCAGTGGGGGGTCGGGGAGCTGTTTTTT. It encodes CASSPRQWGVGELFF. Looking up the rest from reference TRBV7-9 and TRBJ2-2 gives the full variable domain: DTGVSQNPRHKITKRGQNVTFRCDPISEHNRLYWYRQTLGQGPEFLTYFQNEAQLEKSRLLSDRFSAERPKGSFSTLEIQRTEQGDSAMYLCASSPRQWGVGELFFGEGSRLTVL.